These 14 T cell receptor beta chains were sequenced from one sample in a study of CD8+ T cells in alopecia areata. This sample's treatment: oral pan-JAK inhibitor, 5-10 mg twice daily. The sequencing template was cDNA reverse transcribed from extracted RNA. This table comes from immunoSEQ multiplex PCR, and its TCRdb copy is limited to in-frame clones, with some not included. Among about 190,000 clones listed, 50% to 70% were seen once. The sequences come from CD4+ T cells sorted from blood, collected around week 49, from a patient treated with tofacitinib. Receptor source: a human donor with alopecia areata.

This chain links TRBV5-1 with TRBJ2-1, with D maybe TRBD1 (5 bases). Trimming shortened V by 3 bases and J by 8 bases, and 18 bases separated the two germline ends. This CDR3 has 15 amino acids. Germline loops: CDR1 SGHRS, CDR2 YFSETQ. The CDR3 region is CASSSTRQGFDEQFF. The CDR3 DNA reads as TGCGCCAGCAGCTCCACTCGGCAGGGTTTCGATGAGCAGTTCTTC.

The gene calls are TRBV11-2 and TRBJ2-5, with TRBD2 matching over 8 bases. The CDR3 has 13 amino acids. Germline values: CDR1 SGHAT, CDR2 FQNNGV. Trimming removed 5 bases from V and 5 bases from J; junction bases left unmatched: 4. The CDR3 sequence: CASSGLAWETQYF. In DNA, the CDR3 is TGTGCCAGCAGCGGACTAGCTTGGGAGACCCAGTACTTC.

This clone was observed a few times. V gene TRBV30 combines with J gene TRBJ2-7; D not resolved. CDR1 is GTSNPN, CDR2 SVGIG, per germline (reference sequence). This CDR3 region has 13 residues. V was trimmed by 0 bases and J by 1 base, leaving 7 bases between them. The CDR3 sequence is CAWSVGRSYEQYF. The CDR3 DNA reads as TGTGCCTGGAGTGTCGGCAGGTCCTACGAGCAGTACTTC.

This clone appeared a single time. V and J are TRBV25-1 and TRBJ1-4; a weak D match, TRBD1 (5 bases). V was cut by 5 bases and J by 4 bases, with 11 bases left in between. The germline gives CDR1 MGHDK, CDR2 SYGVNS. There are 14 residues in the CDR3. DNA for the CDR3: TGTGCCAGCAGTAAACAGGCCGTTAATGAAAAACTGTTTTTT. It codes for CASSKQAVNEKLFF.

The V gene is TRBV29-1, the J gene TRBJ2-2, with 7 bases fitting TRBD1. CDR1 and CDR2 from the germline V gene are SQVTM and ANQGSEA. V shed 6 bases, J shed 2 bases, and the junction held 3 bases outside the gene matches. This CDR3 is built from 13 residues. CDR3 sequence (DNA): TGCAGCGTCGGGACAGATAACACCGGGGAGCTGTTTTTT. This gives the protein CSVGTDNTGELFF.

This rearrangement joins TRBV23-1 to TRBJ1-2; perhaps TRBD1 as D (6 bases). TRBV23-1 belongs to the ORF category, with a function that is uncertain. V was trimmed by 6 bases and J by 4 bases, leaving 21 bases between them. This CDR3 is 16 amino acids long. DNA for the CDR3: TGCGCCAGCAGCAGGGGCGGCCGACCATCCTTCTATGGCTACACCTTC. This codes for CASSRGGRPSFYGYTF.

The chain links TRBV11-2 to TRBJ2-1; 15 bases are a match to TRBD2. Germline loops: CDR1 SGHAT, CDR2 FQNNGV. The V and J ends lost 4 bases and 8 bases, in that order; junction bases with no gene match: 12. The CDR3 contains 18 residues. This CDR3 is CASSSGLAGGILGHEQFF. As DNA, the CDR3 is TGTGCCAGCAGCTCGGGACTAGCGGGGGGCATACTGGGGCATGAGCAGTTCTTC.

Remarks on this clone: The same CDR3 also results from other DNA sequences found in this sample. This sequence joins TRBV29-1 and TRBJ1-2; D possibly corresponds to TRBD1 (6 bases). The germline gives CDR1 SQVTM, CDR2 ANQGSEA. There are 11 residues in the CDR3. V was cut by 6 bases and J by 4 bases, with 9 bases left in between. This CDR3 is CSVSTGYGYTF. The CDR3 region has the DNA TGCAGCGTCTCGACAGGCTATGGCTACACCTTC.

This chain uses TRBV30 with TRBJ1-1; D uncertain. The germline CDR1 and CDR2 sequences are GTSNPN and SVGIG (reference sequence). The CDR3 runs to 14 residues. V was pared by 1 base and J by 7 bases, with 16 bases between. CDR3 DNA: TGTGCCTGGAGTGGCCGAGTGTCCGGAGGTGAAGCTTTCTTT. Translating gives CAWSGRVSGGEAFF. Looking up the rest from reference TRBV30 and TRBJ1-1 gives the full variable domain: SQTIHQWPATLVQPVGSPLSLECTVEGTSNPNLYWYRQAAGRGLQLLFYSVGIGQISSEVPQNLSASRPQDRQFILSSKKLLLSDSGFYLCAWSGRVSGGEAFFGQGTRLTVV.

The V gene is TRBV2, the J gene TRBJ2-3; no reliable D call. Trimming left V 2 bases short and J 3 bases short, with 3 bases between. CDR1 and CDR2 (germline): SNHLY, FYNNEI. The CDR3 runs 12 residues. The CDR3 DNA follows: TGTGCCAGCAGTGAAATGACAGATACGCAGTATTTT. This translates into CASSEMTDTQYF.

The V and J genes are TRBV4-3 and TRBJ2-6; possible D gene TRBD2, 6 bases. Germline V CDR1 and CDR2: LGHNA, YSLEER. The germline V and J ends were trimmed by 4 bases and 4 bases, with 14 bases remaining between them. This CDR3 comprises 16 residues. Here the CDR3 reads CASSLLGGAGANVLTF. The CDR3 DNA sequence: TGCGCCAGCAGCCTCCTCGGAGGGGCCGGGGCCAACGTCCTGACTTTC.

This rearrangement joins TRBV2 to TRBJ1-6; no firm D call. This CDR3 comprises 12 residues. CDR1 and CDR2 (germline): SNHLY, FYNNEI. The germline V and J ends were trimmed by 7 bases and 5 bases, with 6 bases remaining between them. Here the CDR3 reads CASMRDNSPLHF. DNA for the CDR3: TGTGCCAGCATGCGGGATAATTCACCCCTCCACTTT.

This clone is a singleton in its sample. The V gene is TRBV19, the J gene TRBJ1-4; no definite D call. This CDR3 is 14 amino acids long. Trimming shortened V by 3 bases and J by 4 bases, and 9 bases separated the two germline ends. The germline V gene encodes CDR1 LNHDA and CDR2 SQIVND (reference sequence). CDR3 sequence (DNA): TGTGCCAGTAGTATGCAGAGTGTTAATGAAAAACTGTTTTTT. Translated, it gives CASSMQSVNEKLFF.

The genes are TRBV2 and TRBJ1-1; 10 nucleotides align to TRBD1. Germline values: CDR1 SNHLY, CDR2 FYNNEI. This CDR3 contains 14 residues. V lost 7 bases, J lost 4 bases, and 6 bases stayed unmatched. CDR3 protein: CASNPRTGGTEAFF. CDR3 nucleotide sequence: TGTGCCAGCAACCCTAGGACAGGGGGCACTGAAGCTTTCTTT.